This T cell receptor beta chain was found in a study of T cells expressing NK-cell markers. This CDR3 contains 15 residues. The V gene's germline CDR1 is LGHNA and CDR2 YSLEER. From its re-call of the 5' RACE reads, TCRdb lists each CDR3 protein once, without DNA. The repertoire shows 200,000 to 300,000 distinct CDR3 sequences; the top ten hold approximately 0.39%. This rearrangement joins TRBV4-3 to TRBJ2-3; TCRdb gives TRBD2 as the D gene, but with no DNA this cannot be confirmed. The sequenced sample consisted of blood T cells: a sorted CD56 or NKG2C T cell subset, CD4+ or CD8+ T cells, or bulk PBMC T cells (not recorded which). The sequence derives from a man aged 18 to 30 in good health. The CDR3: CASSPMTSGLNTQYF.